This T cell receptor (beta chain) was documented in a study of cytomegalovirus exposure and HLA in healthy donors. Researchers ran the PCR with 60 Vbeta and 13 Jbeta primers. Here immunoSEQ multiplex PCR was the method, and the copy in TCRdb shows in-frame clones only, minus some. The sample lists 200,000 to 250,000 clones; less than 85% were seen once. The CDR3 extends over 15 amino acids. Germline CDR1 MNHEY, CDR2 SVGAGI. Deletions cut 4 bases from V and 7 bases from J, with 19 bases between. Sequences were obtained from PBMCs. The clonotype comes from a young man in good health and CMV-seronegative. The genes are TRBV6-5 and TRBJ1-2, with a possible D match to TRBD1 (5 bases). CDR3 sequence reads: CASSSNTGLLGGYTF. CDR3 DNA: TGTGCCAGCAGTTCCAATACAGGCCTCTTAGGTGGCTACACCTTC.